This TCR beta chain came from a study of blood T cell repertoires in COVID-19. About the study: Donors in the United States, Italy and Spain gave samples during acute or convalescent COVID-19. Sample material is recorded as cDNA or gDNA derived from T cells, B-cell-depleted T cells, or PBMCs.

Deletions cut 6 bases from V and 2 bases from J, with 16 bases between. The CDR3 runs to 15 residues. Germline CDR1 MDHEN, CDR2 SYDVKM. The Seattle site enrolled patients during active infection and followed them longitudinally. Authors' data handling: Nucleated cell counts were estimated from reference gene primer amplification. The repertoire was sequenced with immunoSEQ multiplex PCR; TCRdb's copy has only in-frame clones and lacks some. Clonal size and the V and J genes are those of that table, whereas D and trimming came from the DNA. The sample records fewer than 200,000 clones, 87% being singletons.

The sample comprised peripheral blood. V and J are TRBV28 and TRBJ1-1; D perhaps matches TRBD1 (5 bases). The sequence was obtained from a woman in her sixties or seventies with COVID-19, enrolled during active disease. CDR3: CASSGAGPLNTEAFF. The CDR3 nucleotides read TGTGCCAGCAGCGGTGCGGGGCCCTTAAACACTGAAGCTTTCTTT.